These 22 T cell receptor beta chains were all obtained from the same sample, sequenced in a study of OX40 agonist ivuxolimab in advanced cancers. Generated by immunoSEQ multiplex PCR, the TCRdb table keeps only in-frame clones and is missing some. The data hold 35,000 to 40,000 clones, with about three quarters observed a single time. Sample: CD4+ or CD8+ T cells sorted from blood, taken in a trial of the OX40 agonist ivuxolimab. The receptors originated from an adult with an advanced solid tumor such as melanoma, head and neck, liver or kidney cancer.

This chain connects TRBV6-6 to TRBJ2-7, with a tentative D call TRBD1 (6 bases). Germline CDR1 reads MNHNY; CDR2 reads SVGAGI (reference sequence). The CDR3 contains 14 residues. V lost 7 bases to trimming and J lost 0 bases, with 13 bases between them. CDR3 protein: CASTPTGISYEQYF. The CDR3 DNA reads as TGTGCCAGCACCCCCACAGGGATCTCCTACGAGCAGTACTTC.

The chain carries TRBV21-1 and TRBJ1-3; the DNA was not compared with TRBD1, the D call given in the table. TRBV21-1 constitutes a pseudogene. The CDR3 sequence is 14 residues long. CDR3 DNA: TGTGCCAGCAGCAAAGAAAAAGGGGCCGACACCATATATTTT. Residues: CASSKEKGADTIYF.

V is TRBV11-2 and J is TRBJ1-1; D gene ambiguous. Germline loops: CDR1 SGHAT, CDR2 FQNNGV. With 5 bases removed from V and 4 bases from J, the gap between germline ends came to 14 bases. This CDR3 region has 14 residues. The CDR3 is CASSLTLRGTEAFF. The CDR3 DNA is TGTGCCAGCAGCCTTACCTTACGTGGCACTGAAGCTTTCTTT.

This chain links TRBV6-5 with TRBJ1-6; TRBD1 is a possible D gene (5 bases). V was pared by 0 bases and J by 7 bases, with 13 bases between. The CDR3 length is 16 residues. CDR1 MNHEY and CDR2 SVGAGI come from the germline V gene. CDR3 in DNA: TGTGCCAGCAGTTACTCGTATCCAGGGCAGAATTCACCCCTCCACTTT. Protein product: CASSYSYPGQNSPLHF.

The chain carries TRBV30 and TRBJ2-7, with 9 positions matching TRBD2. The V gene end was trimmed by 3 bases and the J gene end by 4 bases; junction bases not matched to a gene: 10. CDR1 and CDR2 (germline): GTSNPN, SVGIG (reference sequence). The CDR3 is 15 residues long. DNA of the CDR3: TGTGCCTGGAGGGGCGGCGGGGGGGCTACTTACGAGCAGTACTTC. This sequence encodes CAWRGGGGATYEQYF.

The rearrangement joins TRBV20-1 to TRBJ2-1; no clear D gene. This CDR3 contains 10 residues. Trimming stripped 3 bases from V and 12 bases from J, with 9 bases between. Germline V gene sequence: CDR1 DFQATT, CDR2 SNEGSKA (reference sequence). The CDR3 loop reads CSASGRAQFF. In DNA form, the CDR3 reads TGCAGTGCTAGCGGTAGGGCGCAGTTCTTC.

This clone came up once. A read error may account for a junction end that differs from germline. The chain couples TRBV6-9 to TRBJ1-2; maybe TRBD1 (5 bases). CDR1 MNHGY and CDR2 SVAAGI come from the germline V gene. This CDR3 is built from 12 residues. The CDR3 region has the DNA TGCGCCAGCAGGGCCTGGGATGGCGGCTACACCTTC. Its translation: CASRAWDGGYTF.

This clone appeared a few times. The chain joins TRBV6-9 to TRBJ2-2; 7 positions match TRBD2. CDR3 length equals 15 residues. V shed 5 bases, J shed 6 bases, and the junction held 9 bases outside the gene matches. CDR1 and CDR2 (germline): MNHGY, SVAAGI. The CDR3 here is CASSDGGTDAGELFF. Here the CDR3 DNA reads TGTGCCAGCAGTGACGGGGGGACCGACGCCGGGGAGCTGTTTTTT.

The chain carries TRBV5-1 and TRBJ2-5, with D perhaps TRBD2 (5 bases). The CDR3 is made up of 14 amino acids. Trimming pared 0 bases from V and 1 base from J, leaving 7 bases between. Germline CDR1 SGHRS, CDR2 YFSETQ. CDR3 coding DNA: TGCGCCAGCAGCTTGGTACGGGGCCAAGAGACCCAGTACTTC. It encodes CASSLVRGQETQYF.

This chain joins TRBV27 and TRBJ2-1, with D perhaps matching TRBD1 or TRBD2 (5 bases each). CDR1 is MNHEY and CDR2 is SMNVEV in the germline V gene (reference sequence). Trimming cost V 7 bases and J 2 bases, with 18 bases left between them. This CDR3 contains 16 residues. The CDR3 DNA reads TGTGCCAGCACCCCAGGGATAGCGAACCCCTACAATGAGCAGTTCTTC. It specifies CASTPGIANPYNEQFF.

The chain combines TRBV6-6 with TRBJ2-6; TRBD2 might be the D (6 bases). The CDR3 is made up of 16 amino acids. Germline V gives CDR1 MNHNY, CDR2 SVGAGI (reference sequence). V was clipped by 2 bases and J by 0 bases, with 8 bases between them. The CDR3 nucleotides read TGTGCCAGCAGTTACGGGACTGCCTCTGGGGCCAACGTCCTGACTTTC. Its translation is CASSYGTASGANVLTF.

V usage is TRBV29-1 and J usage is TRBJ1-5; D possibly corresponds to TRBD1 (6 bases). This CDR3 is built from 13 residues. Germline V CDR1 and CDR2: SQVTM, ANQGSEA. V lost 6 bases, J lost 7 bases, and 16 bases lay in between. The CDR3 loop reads CSVLGGNGQPQHF. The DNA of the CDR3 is TGCAGCGTCCTAGGGGGGAACGGCCAGCCCCAGCATTTT.

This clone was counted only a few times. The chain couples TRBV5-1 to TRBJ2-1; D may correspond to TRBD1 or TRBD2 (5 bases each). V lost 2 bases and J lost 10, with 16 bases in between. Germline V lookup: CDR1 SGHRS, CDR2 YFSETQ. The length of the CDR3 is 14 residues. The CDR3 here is CASSFTPGPQEQFF. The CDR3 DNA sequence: TGCGCCAGCAGCTTCACTCCGGGACCGCAGGAGCAGTTCTTC.

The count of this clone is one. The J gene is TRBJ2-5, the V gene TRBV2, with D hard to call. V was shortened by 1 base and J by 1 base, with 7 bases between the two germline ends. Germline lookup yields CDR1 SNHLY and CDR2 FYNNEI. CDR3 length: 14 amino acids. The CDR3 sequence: CASSEGQLQETQYF. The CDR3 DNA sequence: TGTGCCAGCAGTGAAGGGCAGCTCCAAGAGACCCAGTACTTC.

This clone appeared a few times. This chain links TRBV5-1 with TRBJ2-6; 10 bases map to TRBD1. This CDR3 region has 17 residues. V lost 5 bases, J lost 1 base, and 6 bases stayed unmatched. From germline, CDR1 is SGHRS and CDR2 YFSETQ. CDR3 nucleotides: TGCGCCAGCAGACCTGACAGGGGGCCATCTGGGGCCAACGTCCTGACTTTC. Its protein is CASRPDRGPSGANVLTF.

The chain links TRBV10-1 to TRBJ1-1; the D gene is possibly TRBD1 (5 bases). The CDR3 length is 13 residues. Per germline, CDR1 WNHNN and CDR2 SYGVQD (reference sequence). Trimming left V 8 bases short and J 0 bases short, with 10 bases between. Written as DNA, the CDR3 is TGCGCCAGCGCCGGGGGTCTGAACACTGAAGCTTTCTTT. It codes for CASAGGLNTEAFF.

The CDR3 region has the DNA TGTGCCAGCAGCCAAGGGTGGGGCCTGAACACTGAAGCTTTCTTT. Its protein product is CASSQGWGLNTEAFF. The chain employs TRBV14 and TRBJ1-1; maybe TRBD1 (5 bases). CDR3 length equals 15 residues. CDR1 is SGHDN, CDR2 FVKESK, per germline. V lost 1 base to trimming and J lost 0 bases, with 9 bases between them. The variable domain in full, with the rest retrieved from reference TRBV14 and TRBJ1-1, is EAGVTQFPSHSVIEKGQTVTLRCDPISGHDNLYWYRRVMGKEIKFLLHFVKESKQDESGMPNNRFLAERTGGTYSTLKVQPAELEDSGVYFCASSQGWGLNTEAFFGQGTRLTVV.

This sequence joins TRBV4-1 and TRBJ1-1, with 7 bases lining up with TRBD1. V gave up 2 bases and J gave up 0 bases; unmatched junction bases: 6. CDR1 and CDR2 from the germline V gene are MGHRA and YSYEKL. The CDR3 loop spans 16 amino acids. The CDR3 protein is CASSQKGAQMNTEAFF. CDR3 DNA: TGCGCCAGCAGCCAAAAGGGGGCACAGATGAACACTGAAGCTTTCTTT.

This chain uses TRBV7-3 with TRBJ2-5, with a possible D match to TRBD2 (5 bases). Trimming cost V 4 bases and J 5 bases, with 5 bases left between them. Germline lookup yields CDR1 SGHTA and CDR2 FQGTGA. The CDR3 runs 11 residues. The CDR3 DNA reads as TGTGCCAGCAGCTCGGGGGAGACCCAGTACTTC. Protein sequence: CASSSGETQYF.

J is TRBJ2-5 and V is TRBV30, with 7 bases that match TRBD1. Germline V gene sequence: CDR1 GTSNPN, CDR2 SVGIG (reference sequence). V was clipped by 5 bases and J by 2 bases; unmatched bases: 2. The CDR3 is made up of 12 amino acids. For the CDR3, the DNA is TGTGCCTGGGTGGGACAGCAAGAGACCCAGTACTTC. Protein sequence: CAWVGQQETQYF.

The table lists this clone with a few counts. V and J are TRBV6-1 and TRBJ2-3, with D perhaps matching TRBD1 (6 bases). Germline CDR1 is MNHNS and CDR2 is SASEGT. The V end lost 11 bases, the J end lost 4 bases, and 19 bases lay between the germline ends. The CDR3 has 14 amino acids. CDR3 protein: CAAGKQGKADTQYF. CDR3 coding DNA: TGTGCCGCAGGAAAGCAGGGGAAGGCAGATACGCAGTATTTT.

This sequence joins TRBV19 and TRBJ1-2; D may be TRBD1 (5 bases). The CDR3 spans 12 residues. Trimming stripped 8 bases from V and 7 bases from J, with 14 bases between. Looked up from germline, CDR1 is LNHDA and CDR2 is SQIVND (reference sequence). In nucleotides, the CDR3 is TGTGCCAGTTCCCCGGGGGAGGCTGGCTACACCTTC. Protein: CASSPGEAGYTF.